The 29 T cell receptor beta chains listed next were all sequenced from one sample in a study of cytomegalovirus exposure and HLA in healthy donors. Generated by immunoSEQ multiplex PCR, the TCRdb table keeps only in-frame clones and is missing some. The table records some 320,000 clones, approximately 90% of them present only once. Sequenced input: PBMCs. The receptor source for this set is a woman in her 30s in good health and CMV-seropositive.

This chain connects TRBV27 to TRBJ1-3; no firm D call. Trimming cost V 3 bases and J 0 bases, with 18 bases left between them. The CDR3 loop spans 18 amino acids. Germline CDR1 MNHEY, CDR2 SMNVEV (reference sequence). CDR3 protein: CASSFGPGGMGSGNTIYF. CDR3 bases: TGTGCCAGCAGTTTTGGGCCCGGTGGGATGGGCTCTGGAAACACCATATATTTT.

The chain employs TRBV19 and TRBJ1-5; a possible D gene is TRBD1 (6 bases). The ends were cut back, 4 bases at V and 1 base at J, with 20 bases in the middle. Germline V gives CDR1 LNHDA, CDR2 SQIVND (reference sequence). This CDR3 is built from 18 residues. This chain's CDR3 is CASSRRQPGQGSNQPQHF. The CDR3, as DNA: TGTGCCAGTAGTAGGCGACAACCGGGGCAGGGGAGCAATCAGCCCCAGCATTTT.

The rearrangement joins TRBV27 to TRBJ2-7; 9 bases align to TRBD1. The CDR3 runs 15 residues. V shed 5 bases and J 3 bases; nucleotides not matched to a gene: 8. The germline CDR1 and CDR2 sequences are MNHEY and SMNVEV (reference sequence). The CDR3 DNA reads TGTGCCAGCAGTCTGGGACAGGGTTTACGCTACGAGCAGTACTTC. Its protein product is CASSLGQGLRYEQYF.

The chain recombines TRBV7-6 with TRBJ2-3, with D perhaps matching TRBD2 (5 bases). Germline V gene lookup returns CDR1 SGHVS and CDR2 FNYEAQ. This CDR3 has 14 amino acids. V was pared by 5 bases and J by 0 bases, with 9 bases between. CDR3 in amino acids: CASSPSGSTDTQYF. The CDR3 DNA is TGTGCCAGCAGCCCGAGCGGTAGCACAGATACGCAGTATTTT.

The V call is TRBV15, the J call TRBJ2-1; D assignment may be TRBD1 or TRBD2 (5 bases each). The V gene lost 5 bases and the J gene lost 6 bases, with 14 bases spanning the gap. The CDR3 spans 14 residues. The germline V gene has CDR1 LNHNV and CDR2 YYDKDF (reference sequence). The CDR3 coding sequence is TGTGCCACCAGCCGCCCGGGGCTGGCCAATGAGCAGTTCTTC. This codes for CATSRPGLANEQFF.

A word on this clone: A junction end diverges from the germline sequence, so it may reflect a read error. The rearrangement links TRBV6-1 to TRBJ2-5; 13 nucleotides line up with TRBD2. Germline CDR1 is MNHNS and CDR2 is SASEGT. This CDR3 has 13 amino acids. CDR3 DNA: TGTGCCAGCACCAGACTAGCGGGGGGACCCCCGGACTTC. It is translated as CASTRLAGGPPDF.

The V gene is TRBV7-8, the J gene TRBJ2-3, with D maybe TRBD2 (5 bases). CDR1 is SGHVS and CDR2 is FQNEAQ in the germline V gene. The CDR3 is 14 residues long. V lost 1 base, J lost 3 bases, and 8 bases lay in between. The CDR3 reads CASSLVATTDTQYF. The CDR3 nucleotides are TGTGCCAGCAGCTTAGTAGCGACGACAGATACGCAGTATTTT.

This chain connects TRBV30 to TRBJ1-5; D might be TRBD1 (5 bases). V was clipped by 3 bases and J by 4 bases, with 19 bases between them. Germline V lookup: CDR1 GTSNPN, CDR2 SVGIG (reference sequence). This CDR3 comprises 16 residues. The CDR3 DNA reads as TGTGCCTGGAGCCCGGGGGGGGGATCGTGGAATCAGCCCCAGCATTTT. This sequence encodes CAWSPGGGSWNQPQHF.

V usage is TRBV4-3 and J usage is TRBJ1-3, with D perhaps matching TRBD1 (6 bases). The germline V gene has CDR1 LGHNA and CDR2 YSLEER. This CDR3 region has 15 residues. Trimming pared 6 bases from V and 0 bases from J, leaving 12 bases between. CDR3 DNA sequence: TGCGCCAGCAGGGACAGTCTAGCCTCTGGAAACACCATATATTTT. Protein sequence: CASRDSLASGNTIYF.

The CDR3 DNA follows: TGCGCCAGCAGCCAAGATATGGGGAACTATGGCTACACCTTC. Translation gives CASSQDMGNYGYTF. The chain carries TRBV4-3 and TRBJ1-2; D gene unclear. Trimming took off 0 bases at V and 2 bases at J, with 7 bases between the two ends. Germline-derived CDR1 and CDR2 are LGHNA and YSLEER. The CDR3 is made up of 14 amino acids.

The CDR3 DNA is TGTGCCAGCTCACCGACAGGGAAATACACCGGGGAGCTGTTTTTT. Its protein is CASSPTGKYTGELFF. The chain employs TRBV18 and TRBJ2-2, with 7 bases lining up with TRBD1. The CDR3 is 15 residues long. The junction had 4 bases not matched to a gene; V was cut back by 3 bases and J by 3 bases. Germline V CDR1 and CDR2: KGHSH, LQKENI.

The gene calls are TRBV15 and TRBJ2-2; TRBD1 matches at 8 bases. This CDR3 comprises 17 residues. The junction had 8 bases not matched to a gene; V was cut back by 0 bases and J by 5 bases. CDR1 is LNHNV, CDR2 YYDKDF, per germline (reference sequence). CDR3 loop: CATSRDLPQGATGELFF. The CDR3 coding sequence is TGTGCCACCAGCAGAGATCTGCCTCAGGGGGCGACCGGGGAGCTGTTTTTT.

This chain joins TRBV5-1 and TRBJ2-7; the match to TRBD1 covers 8 bases. Looked up from germline, CDR1 is SGHRS and CDR2 is YFSETQ. CDR3 length equals 18 residues. Trimming at V came to 2 bases and at J to 2 bases, leaving 15 bases not matched to a gene. CDR3 protein: CASSFGTGGSFVAYEQYF. DNA of the CDR3: TGCGCCAGCAGCTTCGGGACAGGAGGTTCGTTCGTGGCCTACGAGCAGTACTTC. Supplemented by reference TRBV5-1 and TRBJ2-7, the full variable domain reads KAGVTQTPRYLIKTRGQQVTLSCSPISGHRSVSWYQQTPGQGLQFLFEYFSETQRNKGNFPGRFSGRQFSNSRSEMNVSTLELGDSALYLCASSFGTGGSFVAYEQYFGPGTRLTVT.

In DNA, the CDR3 is TGTGCCAGCAGTGCTCTTGGGGGGGATGTATATAGCAATCAGCCCCAGCATTTT. Encoded protein: CASSALGGDVYSNQPQHF. This sequence joins TRBV27 and TRBJ1-5, with D perhaps TRBD1 (5 bases). Trimming took 5 bases from V and 0 from J, leaving 20 bases between them. Germline CDR1 is MNHEY and CDR2 is SMNVEV (reference sequence). The CDR3 is 18 amino acids.

Only a few counts were recorded for this clone. The V call is TRBV14, the J call TRBJ1-2; D may be TRBD1 (5 bases). The CDR3 contains 15 residues. The germline V and J ends were trimmed by 0 bases and 6 bases, with 14 bases remaining between them. CDR1 is SGHDN and CDR2 is FVKESK in the germline V gene. The CDR3 sequence: CASSQDRWGGDGYTF. The CDR3 DNA reads TGTGCCAGCAGCCAAGATCGTTGGGGGGGAGATGGCTACACCTTC.

This clone was observed a single time. The rearrangement links TRBV2 to TRBJ2-1; 7 bases fit TRBD1. Germline CDR1 reads SNHLY; CDR2 reads FYNNEI. There are 15 residues in the CDR3. The trim removed 5 bases at V and 6 bases at J, leaving 10 bases unmatched. The CDR3 here is CASSYRDSKSNEQFF. CDR3 in DNA: TGTGCCAGCAGTTACCGGGACAGCAAATCCAATGAGCAGTTCTTC.

V usage is TRBV7-9 and J usage is TRBJ2-7; D not resolved. Germline CDR1 and CDR2: SEHNR and FQNEAQ (reference sequence). The ends were cut back, 8 bases at V and 2 bases at J, with 16 bases in the middle. The CDR3 extends over 14 amino acids. For the CDR3, the DNA is TGTGCCAGCGCCCCCTTTCTAGAACCCTACGAGCAGTACTTC. The encoded protein is CASAPFLEPYEQYF.

The chain is built from TRBV6-1 and TRBJ2-2; D assignment may be TRBD1 or TRBD2 (5 bases each). CDR3 size: 15 residues. Germline-derived CDR1 and CDR2 are MNHNS and SASEGT. Trimming stripped 6 bases from V and 3 bases from J, with 14 bases between. The CDR3 protein is CASSLRTGHTGELFF. CDR3 nucleotide sequence: TGTGCCAGCAGCCTACGGACGGGGCACACCGGGGAGCTGTTTTTT.

J is TRBJ2-7 and V is TRBV25-1; TRBD1 agrees at 9 bases. Germline CDR1 and CDR2: MGHDK and SYGVNS. The CDR3 totals 18 residues. After removal of 2 bases from V and 3 bases from J, the junction contained 14 bases not matched to a gene. CDR3 residues: CASSENLGRDRAGYEQYF. The CDR3 nucleotides read TGTGCCAGCAGTGAAAATTTAGGGCGGGACAGGGCTGGCTACGAGCAGTACTTC.

V is TRBV19 and J is TRBJ1-2; D perhaps matches TRBD1 (5 bases). The germline V gene has CDR1 LNHDA and CDR2 SQIVND (reference sequence). Trimming shortened V by 1 base and J by 3 bases, and 9 bases separated the two germline ends. This CDR3 is built from 14 residues. In nucleotides, the CDR3 is TGTGCCAGTAGTATAGGGGGCGTCTACTATGGCTACACCTTC. Translation gives CASSIGGVYYGYTF.

The V and J genes are TRBV30 and TRBJ1-1, with no clear D. Trimming removed 4 bases from V and 1 base from J, with 7 bases in between. This CDR3 spans 12 amino acids. Germline V gene sequence: CDR1 GTSNPN, CDR2 SVGIG (reference sequence). CDR3 loop: CAWTTANTEAFF. The CDR3, as DNA: TGTGCCTGGACAACAGCGAACACTGAAGCTTTCTTT. Full variable domain (missing parts from reference TRBV30 and TRBJ1-1): SQTIHQWPATLVQPVGSPLSLECTVEGTSNPNLYWYRQAAGRGLQLLFYSVGIGQISSEVPQNLSASRPQDRQFILSSKKLLLSDSGFYLCAWTTANTEAFFGQGTRLTVV.

This sequence joins TRBV9 and TRBJ2-2; D gene ambiguous. V was cut by 4 bases and J by 0 bases, with 10 bases left in between. CDR1 is SGDLS and CDR2 is YYNGEE in the germline V gene. CDR3 length: 15 amino acids. In DNA, the CDR3 is TGTGCCAGCAGCCCAGACCCCGCGAACACCGGGGAGCTGTTTTTT. Translating it yields CASSPDPANTGELFF.

The chain uses TRBV6-1 and TRBJ2-1, with D unresolved. The germline CDR1 and CDR2 sequences are MNHNS and SASEGT. The ends were cut back, 1 base at V and 6 bases at J, with 7 bases in the middle. The CDR3 covers 13 residues. The CDR3 region is CASSEVGSNEQFF. The CDR3 DNA reads TGTGCCAGCAGTGAAGTTGGAAGCAATGAGCAGTTCTTC.

The chain carries TRBV27 and TRBJ2-3; TRBD2 matches at 7 bases. This CDR3 region has 16 residues. CDR1 MNHEY and CDR2 SMNVEV come from the germline V gene (reference sequence). J gave up 1 base and V 2 bases, and 6 bases lay outside the gene matches. The CDR3 protein is CASSLARAGGTDTQYF. The CDR3, as DNA: TGTGCCAGCAGTTTAGCTCGGGCGGGGGGCACAGATACGCAGTATTTT.

This clone has more than one count but fewer than ten. This chain joins TRBV19 and TRBJ1-2, with D hard to call. Trimming took off 2 bases at V and 4 bases at J, with 8 bases between the two ends. Germline-derived CDR1 and CDR2 are LNHDA and SQIVND (reference sequence). CDR3 length: 13 residues. CDR3 coding DNA: TGTGCCAGTAGTATAAGCCAGAGCTATGGCTACACCTTC. Translation gives CASSISQSYGYTF.

Points on this clone: The sample carries other DNA sequences with the same CDR3. The chain has TRBV2 and TRBJ1-5; perhaps TRBD1 as D (5 bases). Trimming left V 4 bases short and J 2 bases short, with 6 bases between. The CDR3 is 13 residues long. Germline V gene lookup returns CDR1 SNHLY and CDR2 FYNNEI. The CDR3 nucleotides are TGTGCCAGCAGTGGAGGGGGCAATCAGCCCCAGCATTTT. This encodes CASSGGGNQPQHF.

V is TRBV11-2 and J is TRBJ2-2; D is undetermined. The CDR3 is made up of 11 amino acids. Deletions cut 7 bases from V and 5 bases from J, with 5 bases between. Germline CDR1 and CDR2: SGHAT and FQNNGV. In DNA form, the CDR3 reads TGTGCCAGCACCCAGACCGGGGAGCTGTTTTTT. It translates to CASTQTGELFF.

There are a few counts of this clone. The J gene is TRBJ1-6, the V gene TRBV6-1; 8 bases line up with TRBD1. V lost 5 bases, J lost 5 bases, and 5 bases stayed unmatched. Germline CDR1 reads MNHNS; CDR2 reads SASEGT. The CDR3 has 15 amino acids. CDR3 DNA: TGTGCCAGCAGTCCGGACAGGGCTGATAATTCACCCCTCCACTTT. This sequence encodes CASSPDRADNSPLHF.

This rearrangement joins TRBV27 to TRBJ2-1; D may be TRBD1 or TRBD2 (5 bases each). The V gene lost 1 base and the J gene lost 14 bases, with 12 bases spanning the gap. Per germline, CDR1 MNHEY and CDR2 SMNVEV (reference sequence). CDR3 length equals 12 residues. The CDR3 loop is CASSLLGEREFF. For the CDR3, the DNA is TGTGCCAGCAGTTTATTAGGGGAGAGGGAGTTCTTC.